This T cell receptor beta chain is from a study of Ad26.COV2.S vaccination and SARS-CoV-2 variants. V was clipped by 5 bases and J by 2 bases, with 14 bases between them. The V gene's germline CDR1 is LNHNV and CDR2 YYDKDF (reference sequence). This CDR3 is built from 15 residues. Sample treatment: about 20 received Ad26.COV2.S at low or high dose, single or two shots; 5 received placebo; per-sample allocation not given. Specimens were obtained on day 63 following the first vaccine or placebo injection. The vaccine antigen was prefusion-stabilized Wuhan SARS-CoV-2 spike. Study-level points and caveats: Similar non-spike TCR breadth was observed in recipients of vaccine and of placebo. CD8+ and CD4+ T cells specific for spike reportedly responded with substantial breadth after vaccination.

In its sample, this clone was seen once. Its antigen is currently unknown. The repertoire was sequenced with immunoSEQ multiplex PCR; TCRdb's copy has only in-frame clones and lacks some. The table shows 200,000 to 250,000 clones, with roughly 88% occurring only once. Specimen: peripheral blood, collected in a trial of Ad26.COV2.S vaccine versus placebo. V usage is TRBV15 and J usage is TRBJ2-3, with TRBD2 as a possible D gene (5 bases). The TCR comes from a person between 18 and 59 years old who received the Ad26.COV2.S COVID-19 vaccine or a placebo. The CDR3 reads CATSFAQTITDTQYF. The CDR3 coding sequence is TGTGCCACCAGCTTTGCGCAGACTATCACAGATACGCAGTATTTT.